These T cell receptor beta chains were read from a single sample in a study of T cell changes during pregnancy in multiple sclerosis. Method: immunoSEQ multiplex PCR; TCRdb's copy keeps in-frame clones and lacks some. The repertoire has about 100,000 clones, approximately 90% of them found once; the top ten carry under 0.85%. Sequences were derived from peripheral blood, sampled in the second trimester of pregnancy. The receptors were gathered from a female donor in good health, enrolled as a control in a pregnancy study. The CDR3 runs from the conserved cysteine through the conserved F or W. The order of the fields is D gene, J gene, clone size, V gene, CDR3 protein, CDR3 DNA. A D gene is named only where the DNA matches it firmly. Clone sizes are given selectively: once, few, many, or a class where the clone is expanded.

D gene: -
J gene: TRBJ1-4
clone size: -
V gene: TRBV5-4
CDR3 protein: CASSVGGINEKLFF
CDR3 DNA: TGTGCCAGCAGCGTCGGAGGAATTAATGAAAAACTGTTTTTT

D gene: -
J gene: TRBJ1-5
clone size: -
V gene: TRBV27
CDR3 protein: CASSTSNQPQHF
CDR3 DNA: TGTGCCAGCAGTACATCTAATCAGCCCCAGCATTTT

D gene: -
J gene: TRBJ1-4
clone size: -
V gene: TRBV4-3
CDR3 protein: CASSRALNEKLFF
CDR3 DNA: TGCGCCAGCAGCCGGGCCCTAAATGAAAAACTGTTTTTT

D gene: -
J gene: TRBJ1-2
clone size: -
V gene: TRBV6-1
CDR3 protein: CASTPSRTVIYGYTF
CDR3 DNA: TGTGCCAGCACTCCAAGCCGGACAGTTATCTATGGCTACACCTTC

D gene: TRBD1
J gene: TRBJ2-7
clone size: -
V gene: TRBV5-1
CDR3 protein: CASGGGGTGSYEQYF
CDR3 DNA: TGCGCCAGCGGGGGAGGGGGGACAGGGAGCTACGAGCAGTACTTC

D gene: -
J gene: TRBJ1-4
clone size: -
V gene: TRBV7-2
CDR3 protein: CASSPQGLNEKLFF
CDR3 DNA: TGTGCCAGCAGCCCTCAGGGCCTTAATGAAAAACTGTTTTTT

D gene: -
J gene: TRBJ2-7
clone size: -
V gene: TRBV5-1
CDR3 protein: CASFTYSGEQYF
CDR3 DNA: TGCGCCAGTTTCACATACAGTGGCGAGCAGTACTTC

D gene: TRBD1
J gene: TRBJ2-7
clone size: -
V gene: TRBV6-6
CDR3 protein: CASSSRDRGYEQYF
CDR3 DNA: TGTGCCAGCAGTTCCCGGGACAGGGGTTACGAGCAGTACTTC

D gene: -
J gene: TRBJ1-3
clone size: once
V gene: TRBV7-9
CDR3 protein: CASSLGETGNTIYF
CDR3 DNA: TGTGCCAGCAGCTTAGGAGAGACTGGAAACACCATATATTTT

D gene: TRBD1
J gene: TRBJ1-6
clone size: once
V gene: TRBV18
CDR3 protein: CASSPSGQGKTPLHF
CDR3 DNA: TGTGCCAGCTCACCGTCGGGACAGGGAAAGACACCCCTCCACTTT

D gene: TRBD1
J gene: TRBJ2-7
clone size: few
V gene: TRBV6-1
CDR3 protein: CASSEGQGVTYEQYF
CDR3 DNA: TGTGCCAGCAGTGAAGGACAGGGGGTTACCTACGAGCAGTACTTC

D gene: -
J gene: TRBJ1-6
clone size: few
V gene: TRBV28
CDR3 protein: CASSSPGQGEVAVHF
CDR3 DNA: TGTGCCAGCAGTTCACCCGGGCAGGGCGAGGTGGCAGTCCACTTT

D gene: TRBD1
J gene: TRBJ2-7
clone size: -
V gene: TRBV11-2
CDR3 protein: CASSAGQGVYEQYF
CDR3 DNA: TGTGCCAGCAGCGCGGGACAGGGGGTCTACGAGCAGTACTTC

D gene: -
J gene: TRBJ2-7
clone size: -
V gene: TRBV7-9
CDR3 protein: CASSTSTGYEQYF
CDR3 DNA: TGTGCCAGCAGCACCTCGACAGGCTACGAGCAGTACTTC

D gene: -
J gene: TRBJ1-1
clone size: -
V gene: TRBV25-1
CDR3 protein: CATLPPGIPNTEAFF
CDR3 DNA: TGTGCCACCCTCCCCCCAGGGATTCCTAACACTGAAGCTTTCTTT

D gene: -
J gene: TRBJ1-6
clone size: -
V gene: TRBV21-1
CDR3 protein: CASSKPEGRNSPLHF
CDR3 DNA: TGTGCCAGCAGCAAACCGGAAGGGAGGAATTCACCCCTCCACTTT

D gene: TRBD1
J gene: TRBJ1-1
clone size: once
V gene: TRBV6-6
CDR3 protein: CASSYGPQGTEAFF
CDR3 DNA: TGTGCCAGCAGTTACGGGCCACAGGGGACTGAAGCTTTCTTT

D gene: TRBD1
J gene: TRBJ2-2
clone size: -
V gene: TRBV4-1
CDR3 protein: CASSQPEQGLYSGELFF
CDR3 DNA: TGCGCCAGCAGCCAACCCGAACAGGGGTTATATTCCGGGGAGCTGTTTTTT

D gene: TRBD1
J gene: TRBJ1-5
clone size: -
V gene: TRBV5-1
CDR3 protein: CASSSLGDRGDGINQPQHF
CDR3 DNA: TGCGCCAGCAGCTCCCTGGGGGACAGGGGGGATGGAATCAATCAGCCCCAGCATTTT

D gene: TRBD1
J gene: TRBJ2-7
clone size: -
V gene: TRBV4-2
CDR3 protein: CASSQATYRGNYEQYF
CDR3 DNA: TGTGCCAGCAGCCAAGCAACTTACAGGGGGAACTACGAGCAGTACTTC

D gene: -
J gene: TRBJ2-1
clone size: -
V gene: TRBV5-4
CDR3 protein: CASSFTGGGGGSEQFF
CDR3 DNA: TGTGCCAGCAGCTTTACCGGGGGAGGGGGAGGGAGTGAGCAGTTCTTC

D gene: TRBD2
J gene: TRBJ2-5
clone size: -
V gene: TRBV4-1
CDR3 protein: CASSSSGGVGETQYF
CDR3 DNA: TGCGCCAGCAGCTCCTCCGGGGGGGTGGGGGAGACCCAGTACTTC

D gene: TRBD1
J gene: TRBJ2-5
clone size: -
V gene: TRBV5-4
CDR3 protein: CASSAAGGLETQYF
CDR3 DNA: TGTGCCAGCAGCGCCGCAGGGGGTCTGGAGACCCAGTACTTC

D gene: -
J gene: TRBJ2-1
clone size: once
V gene: TRBV15
CDR3 protein: CATSIQKGAYNEQFF
CDR3 DNA: TGTGCCACCAGCATTCAAAAGGGAGCCTACAATGAGCAGTTCTTC

D gene: TRBD1
J gene: TRBJ2-7
clone size: -
V gene: TRBV10-2
CDR3 protein: CASRRGQGSYEQYF
CDR3 DNA: TGCGCCAGCAGACGCGGACAGGGGTCCTACGAGCAGTACTTC

D gene: TRBD1
J gene: TRBJ1-2
clone size: -
V gene: TRBV4-2
CDR3 protein: CASSLALRGQGSSNYGYTF
CDR3 DNA: TGTGCCAGCAGCCTAGCCCTCCGAGGACAGGGATCCTCTAACTATGGCTACACCTTC